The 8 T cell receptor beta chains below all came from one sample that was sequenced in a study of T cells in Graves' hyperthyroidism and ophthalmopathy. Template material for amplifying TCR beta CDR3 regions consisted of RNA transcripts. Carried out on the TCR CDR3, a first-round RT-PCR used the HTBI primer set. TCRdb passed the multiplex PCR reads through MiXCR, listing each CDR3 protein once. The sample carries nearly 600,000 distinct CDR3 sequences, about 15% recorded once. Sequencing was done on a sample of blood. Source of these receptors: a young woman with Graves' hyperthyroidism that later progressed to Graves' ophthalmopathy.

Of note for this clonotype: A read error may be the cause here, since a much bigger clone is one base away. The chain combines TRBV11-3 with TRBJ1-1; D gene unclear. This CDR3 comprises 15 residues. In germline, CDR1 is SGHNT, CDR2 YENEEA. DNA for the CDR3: TGTGTCAGCAGCTTAGGTGAAGGCGGCAGGCGTGAAGCTTTCTTT. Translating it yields CVSSLGEGGRREAFF.

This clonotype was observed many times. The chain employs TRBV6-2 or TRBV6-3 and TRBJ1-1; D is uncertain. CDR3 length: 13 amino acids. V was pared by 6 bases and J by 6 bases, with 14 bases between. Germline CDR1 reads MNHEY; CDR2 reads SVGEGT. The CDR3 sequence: CASRSGSWAEAFF. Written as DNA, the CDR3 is TGTGCCAGCAGAAGTGGGTCTTGGGCTGAAGCTTTCTTT.

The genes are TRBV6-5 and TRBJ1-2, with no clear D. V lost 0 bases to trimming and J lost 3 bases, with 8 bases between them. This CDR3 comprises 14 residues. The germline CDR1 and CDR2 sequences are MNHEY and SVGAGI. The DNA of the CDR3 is TGTGCCAGCAGTTACTCGAGGGCCGACTATGGCTACACCTTC. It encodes CASSYSRADYGYTF.

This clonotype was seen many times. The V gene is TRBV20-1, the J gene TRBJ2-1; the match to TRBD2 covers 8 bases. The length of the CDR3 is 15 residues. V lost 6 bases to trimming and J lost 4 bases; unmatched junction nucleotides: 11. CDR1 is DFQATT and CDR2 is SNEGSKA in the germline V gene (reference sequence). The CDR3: CSAGRSGGGYNEQFF. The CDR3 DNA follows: TGCAGTGCGGGGAGGTCGGGGGGGGGATACAATGAGCAGTTCTTC.

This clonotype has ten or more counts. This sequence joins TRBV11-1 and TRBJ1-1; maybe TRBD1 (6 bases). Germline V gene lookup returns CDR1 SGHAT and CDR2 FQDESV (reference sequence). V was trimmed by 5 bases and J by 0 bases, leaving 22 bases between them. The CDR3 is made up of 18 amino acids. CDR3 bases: TGTGCCAGCAGCCGAAGACTCGGGACATTCAGGATGAACACTGAAGCTTTCTTT. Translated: CASSRRLGTFRMNTEAFF.

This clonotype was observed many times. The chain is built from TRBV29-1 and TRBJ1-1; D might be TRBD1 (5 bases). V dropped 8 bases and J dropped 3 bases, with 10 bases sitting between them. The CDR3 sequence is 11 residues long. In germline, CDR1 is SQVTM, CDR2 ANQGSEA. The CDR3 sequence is CSSKGDTEAFF. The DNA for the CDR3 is TGCAGCTCCAAAGGGGACACTGAAGCTTTCTTT.

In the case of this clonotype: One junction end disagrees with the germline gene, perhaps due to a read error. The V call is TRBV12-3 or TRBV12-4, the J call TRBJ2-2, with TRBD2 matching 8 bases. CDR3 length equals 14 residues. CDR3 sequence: CALLDSGNPGELFF. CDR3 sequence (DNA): TGTGCCCTACTTGATAGCGGGAACCCCGGGGAGCTGTTTTTT.

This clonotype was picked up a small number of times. The CDR3 region is CASSYDREPLHF. Written as DNA, the CDR3 is TGTGCCAGCAGTTACGATAGGGAACCCCTCCACTTT. The rearrangement uses TRBV6-5 and TRBJ1-6; D is undetermined. This CDR3 is 12 amino acids long. Trimming cost V 2 bases and J 12 bases, with 8 bases left between them. Germline-derived CDR1 and CDR2 are MNHEY and SVGAGI.